This TCR beta chain originates from a study of T-cell memory formation after mild COVID-19. TCRdb re-called the 5' RACE reads with MiXCR, one entry per CDR3 protein. The data contain about 240,000 distinct CDR3 sequences, roughly 9.4% of them singletons. V lost 0 bases and J 6 bases, leaving 14 bases between the germline ends. CDR3 length equals 15 residues. The germline CDR1 and CDR2 sequences are SGDLS and YYNGEE. The rearrangement links TRBV9 to TRBJ2-3; D unclear. This sequence was found in a man younger than 35 who had mild COVID-19 (a few samples of this study predate the infection). Cell type and time point are not known. The specimen was PBMCs or a T cell subset sorted from them (not recorded which). CDR3 residues: CASSVDIRHLDTQYF. Here the CDR3 DNA reads TGTGCCAGCAGCGTAGATATTAGACATCTTGATACGCAGTATTTT.